This entry lists 15 T cell receptor beta chains sequenced from one sample in a study of T cells in localized non-small cell lung cancer. The protocol was immunoSEQ multiplex PCR, while the TCRdb copy is restricted to in-frame clones and leaves out a portion. The sample consists of 1,500 to 2,000 clones, under 25% of them appearing once. This material consisted of lung tumor tissue, taken before any cancer treatment. All receptors come from a female donor at least 60 years old with stage II squamous cell lung carcinoma.

By frequency in the sample, this clone is large. The chain couples TRBV28 to TRBJ1-4, with 7 bases identical to TRBD1. This CDR3 is built from 15 residues. V trimming: 9 bases; J trimming: 8 bases; junction bases outside the gene matches: 15. Germline lookup yields CDR1 MDHEN and CDR2 SYDVKM. The CDR3 is CASLRNGQAGEKLFF. The CDR3 DNA sequence: TGTGCCAGTCTTAGGAATGGACAGGCGGGCGAAAAACTGTTTTTT.

This chain joins TRBV18 and TRBJ1-2, with 10 bases lining up with TRBD1. V lost 3 bases to trimming and J lost 7 bases; unmatched junction nucleotides: 11. This CDR3 contains 16 residues. Germline-derived CDR1 and CDR2 are KGHSH and LQKENI. CDR3 nucleotide sequence: TGTGCCAGCTCACCTTCTTCACCCGGGACAGGGGTTGGCTACACCTTC. Its translation is CASSPSSPGTGVGYTF.

The chain has TRBV18 and TRBJ1-4; weak D call: TRBD1 (5 bases). The germline CDR1 and CDR2 sequences are KGHSH and LQKENI. V lost 6 bases and J 3 bases, leaving 14 bases between the germline ends. This CDR3 has 15 amino acids. CDR3 coding DNA: TGTGCCAGCTCTCCCCGGGACGGACCTAATGAAAAACTGTTTTTT. Its protein is CASSPRDGPNEKLFF.

The rearrangement joins TRBV18 to TRBJ2-6; D may be TRBD1 or TRBD2 (6 bases each). The CDR3 extends over 15 amino acids. Trimming removed 11 bases at V and 1 base at J, with 15 bases between. CDR1 KGHSH and CDR2 LQKENI come from the germline V gene. This CDR3 is CAAGTSNSGANVLTF. The CDR3 DNA is TGTGCCGCGGGGACATCTAATTCTGGGGCCAACGTCCTGACTTTC.

This chain uses TRBV10-3 with TRBJ1-4; D ambiguous. This CDR3 comprises 15 residues. Germline CDR1 and CDR2: ENHRY and SYGVKD. Trimming pared 1 base from V and 5 bases from J, leaving 11 bases between. CDR3 sequence: CAISEWQAGNEKLFF. The CDR3 DNA is TGTGCCATCAGTGAGTGGCAAGCGGGCAATGAAAAACTGTTTTTT.

This clone came up a few times. The chain links TRBV12-5 to TRBJ1-2; 8 bases agree with TRBD1. Germline CDR1 LGHNT, CDR2 FRNRAP. The CDR3 sequence is 12 residues long. DNA for the CDR3: TGTGCCAGCACCCGGACAGGGAATGGCTACACCTTC. Its protein is CASTRTGNGYTF.

The CDR3, as DNA: TGTGCCAGCAGTTACTCGACAGGGCCCTATGGCTACACCTTC. This gives the protein CASSYSTGPYGYTF. V and J are TRBV6-8 and TRBJ1-2; 7 positions match TRBD1. V lost 0 bases, J lost 4 bases, and 2 bases stayed unmatched. Germline loops: CDR1 MNHGY, CDR2 SAAAGT. This CDR3 is 14 amino acids long.

This clone was picked up a small number of times. The chain combines TRBV11-3 with TRBJ1-5; TRBD1 matches at 10 bases. The CDR3 covers 16 residues. The germline CDR1 and CDR2 sequences are SGHNT and YENEEA. Losses at the gene ends were 6 bases for V and 3 bases for J; bases not matched to a gene: 8. Here the CDR3 DNA reads TGTGCCAGCAGTCAGCGGGGGACAGGGGACAATCAGCCCCAGCATTTT. This translates into CASSQRGTGDNQPQHF.

In its sample, this clone was seen a few times. The chain is built from TRBV12-2 and TRBJ1-4; the table's D call, TRBD1, was not checked against the DNA. TRBV12-2 is designated a pseudogene. The CDR3 is 15 amino acids. CDR3 residues: CASRFPRGTNEKLFF. The DNA for the CDR3 is TGTGCAAGTCGCTTCCCCAGGGGCACTAATGAAAAACTGTTTTTT.

This clone was found a few times. The V and J genes are TRBV11-3 and TRBJ2-1; TRBD2 is a possible D gene (5 bases). Trimming cost V 5 bases and J 3 bases, with 20 bases left between them. Germline V lookup: CDR1 SGHNT, CDR2 YENEEA. The length of the CDR3 is 17 residues. CDR3 loop: CASSAVGDSQYYNEQFF. The CDR3 nucleotides read TGTGCCAGCAGCGCGGTGGGAGACTCCCAATACTACAATGAGCAGTTCTTC. The whole variable domain, filled in from reference TRBV11-3 and TRBJ2-1, reads EAGVVQSPRYKIIEKKQPVAFWCNPISGHNTLYWYLQNLGQGPELLIRYENEEAVDDSQLPKDRFSAERLKGVDSTLKIQPAELGDSAVYLCASSAVGDSQYYNEQFFGPGTRLTVL.

The chain has TRBV9 and TRBJ1-5; D perhaps matches TRBD1 (6 bases). V lost 5 bases to trimming and J lost 9 bases, with 27 bases between them. CDR1 and CDR2 (germline): SGDLS, YYNGEE. The CDR3 loop spans 17 amino acids. This CDR3 is CASSPGASWEPQLPQHF. The CDR3 region has the DNA TGTGCCAGCAGTCCAGGGGCATCGTGGGAGCCCCAGTTGCCCCAGCATTTT. The entire variable domain, with the rest obtained from reference TRBV9 and TRBJ1-5, is as follows: DSGVTQTPKHLITATGQRVTLRCSPRSGDLSVYWYQQSLDQGLQFLIQYYNGEERAKGNILERFSAQQFPDLHSELNLSSLELGDSALYFCASSPGASWEPQLPQHFGDGTRLSIL.

This clone ranks as medium-sized. This chain connects TRBV11-3 to TRBJ1-3; D call uncertain. The CDR3 length is 14 residues. Per germline, CDR1 SGHNT and CDR2 YENEEA. Trimming removed 7 bases at V and 2 bases at J, with 12 bases between. The CDR3 bases are TGTGCCAGCAAGCTTGAAGGGCCTGGAAACACCATATATTTT. It yields the protein CASKLEGPGNTIYF.

The chain recombines TRBV11-3 with TRBJ1-2; 7 bases agree with TRBD1. The CDR3 runs 16 residues. Losses at the gene ends were 5 bases for V and 6 bases for J; bases not matched to a gene: 15. Germline values: CDR1 SGHNT, CDR2 YENEEA. CDR3 DNA: TGTGCCAGCAGCCCCACCCATACTAGACAGGGTGATGGCTACACCTTC. Protein sequence: CASSPTHTRQGDGYTF.

The chain uses TRBV29-1 and TRBJ2-5; 7 bases match TRBD1. In germline, CDR1 is SQVTM, CDR2 ANQGSEA. The CDR3 is made up of 14 amino acids. J gave up 4 bases and V 1 base, and 6 bases lay outside the gene matches. CDR3 DNA sequence: TGCAGCGTTGAAGGGCAGGGGGTTGGAGAGACCCAGTACTTC. It translates to CSVEGQGVGETQYF.

This clone was found a few times. The chain carries TRBV5-1 and TRBJ1-1, with D hard to call. This CDR3 has 14 residues. Germline loops: CDR1 SGHRS, CDR2 YFSETQ. V was pared by 2 bases and J by 1 base, with 9 bases between. In DNA, the CDR3 is TGCGCCAGCAGCTTTTCGGGAGCGAACACTGAAGCTTTCTTT. Its protein product is CASSFSGANTEAFF.